Below are 26 T cell receptor beta chains sequenced from a single sample in a study of T cells in Graves' hyperthyroidism and ophthalmopathy. Regions amplified from RNA transcripts were the TCR beta CDR3 regions. The primer set for the first-round RT-PCR of the TCR CDR3 was HTBI. TCRdb called the multiplex PCR reads again in MiXCR, with one record for every CDR3 protein. The repertoire holds under 130,000 distinct CDR3 sequences, 47% seen once, with roughly 24% in the top ten. Source material: blood. Receptors were obtained from a man aged 40-55 years with Graves' hyperthyroidism.

The chain carries TRBV7-9 and TRBJ2-1; the D gene is possibly TRBD1 (5 bases). This CDR3 has 13 amino acids. V gave up 0 bases and J gave up 7 bases, with 7 bases separating them. The V gene's germline CDR1 is SEHNR and CDR2 FQNEAQ (reference sequence). CDR3: CASSLAGVNEQFF. The CDR3 DNA reads TGTGCCAGCAGCTTAGCAGGGGTGAATGAGCAGTTCTTC. The variable domain in full, with the rest retrieved from reference TRBV7-9 and TRBJ2-1, is DTGVSQNPRHKITKRGQNVTFRCDPISEHNRLYWYRQTLGQGPEFLTYFQNEAQLEKSRLLSDRFSAERPKGSFSTLEIQRTEQGDSAMYLCASSLAGVNEQFFGPGTRLTVL.

This clonotype was observed a handful of times. The rearrangement uses TRBV15 and TRBJ2-2, with D tentatively TRBD1 (5 bases). Trimming took off 0 bases at V and 2 bases at J, with 16 bases between the two ends. CDR3 size: 18 residues. Germline V lookup: CDR1 LNHNV, CDR2 YYDKDF (reference sequence). The CDR3 DNA reads TGTGCCACCAGCAGAGATCGGAGCTCTGGGGCCAACACCGGGGAGCTGTTTTTT. Amino acid sequence: CATSRDRSSGANTGELFF.

J is TRBJ2-5 and V is TRBV2; D is unresolved. The length of the CDR3 is 9 residues. V lost 6 bases to trimming and J lost 7 bases, with 3 bases between them. CDR1 is SNHLY, CDR2 FYNNEI, per germline. CDR3 sequence: CASRGTQYF. The CDR3 DNA reads as TGTGCCAGCAGAGGGACCCAGTACTTC.

The rearrangement links TRBV11-3 to TRBJ2-1; 7 bases agree with TRBD2. Germline-derived CDR1 and CDR2 are SGHNT and YENEEA. Trimming cost V 4 bases and J 9 bases; bases outside gene matches: 9. The CDR3 consists of 14 residues. The CDR3 DNA is TGTGCCAGCAGCTCCGGACTAGTTGTACCTGAGCAGTTCTTC. As protein: CASSSGLVVPEQFF.

For this clonotype: Here the CDR3 omits its conserved ending phenylalanine or tryptophan, so a read error is the likely source. The rearrangement joins TRBV12-3 or TRBV12-4 to TRBJ2-5; D is ambiguous. This CDR3 contains 13 residues. V shed 2 bases and J shed 5 bases, with 9 bases lying between them. This CDR3 is CASSLWADETQYY. CDR3 coding DNA: TGTGCCAGCAGTTTATGGGCGGATGAGACCCAGTACTAC.

The V and J genes are TRBV11-1 and TRBJ1-1; TRBD1 is a possible D gene (5 bases). Looked up from germline, CDR1 is SGHAT and CDR2 is FQDESV (reference sequence). Trimming left V 1 base short and J 3 bases short, with 12 bases between. The CDR3 has 15 residues. CDR3 sequence (DNA): TGTGCCAGCAGCTTAGGGGGGTGGGGGTACACTGAAGCTTTCTTT. Residues: CASSLGGWGYTEAFF. Using reference TRBV11-1 and TRBJ1-1 for the parts outside the CDR3, the full variable domain is EAEVAQSPRYKITEKSQAVAFWCDPISGHATLYWYRQILGQGPELLVQFQDESVVDDSQLPKDRFSAERLKGVDSTLKIQPAELGDSAMYLCASSLGGWGYTEAFFGQGTRLTVV.

This clonotype was counted ten times or more. This chain connects TRBV11-3 to TRBJ2-5; D not certain. The CDR3 length is 13 residues. Germline values: CDR1 SGHNT, CDR2 YENEEA. Trimming took off 5 bases at V and 5 bases at J, with 12 bases between the two ends. CDR3 coding DNA: TGTGCCAGCAGCCGATTCGAAGGGGAGACCCAGTACTTC. Translation: CASSRFEGETQYF. Drawing the rest from reference TRBV11-3 and TRBJ2-5, the complete variable domain is EAGVVQSPRYKIIEKKQPVAFWCNPISGHNTLYWYLQNLGQGPELLIRYENEEAVDDSQLPKDRFSAERLKGVDSTLKIQPAELGDSAVYLCASSRFEGETQYFGPGTRLLVL.

The chain uses TRBV25-1 and TRBJ2-1; D call uncertain. CDR3 length: 15 amino acids. The germline V and J ends were trimmed by 7 bases and 3 bases, with 16 bases remaining between them. Germline assignment: CDR1 MGHDK and CDR2 SYGVNS. The CDR3 coding sequence is TGTGCCAGCACCCCTCCTCGGTGGGGCTACAATGAGCAGTTCTTC. Its translation: CASTPPRWGYNEQFF.

This rearrangement joins TRBV7-3 to TRBJ2-1; 12 bases are shared with TRBD2. J gave up 11 bases and V 5 bases, and 10 bases lay outside the gene matches. The germline V gene has CDR1 SGHTA and CDR2 FQGTGA. The length of the CDR3 is 15 residues. The CDR3 DNA follows: TGTGCCAGCAGCCATAGACTAGCGGGAGCTCATAAGCAGTTCTTC. Amino acid sequence: CASSHRLAGAHKQFF.

Comment on this clonotype: A read error may be the cause here, since a much bigger clone is one base away. The V gene is TRBV6-1, the J gene TRBJ1-4, with D unclear. Trimming removed 10 bases from V and 6 bases from J, with 18 bases in between. The CDR3 sequence is 14 residues long. The germline gives CDR1 MNHNS, CDR2 SASEGT. For the CDR3, the DNA is TGTGCCATCAGCGAAACGCTGGGCGATGAAAAACTGTTTTTT. Protein sequence: CAISETLGDEKLFF.

This clonotype was picked up many times. The chain joins TRBV7-2 to TRBJ2-1; 14 bases match TRBD2. The germline V gene encodes CDR1 SGHTA and CDR2 FQGNSA. CDR3 length: 14 residues. With 10 bases clipped from V and 13 bases from J, the junction kept 12 bases outside the gene matches. The CDR3 loop is CATRLAGGPAVQFF. The CDR3 DNA is TGTGCCACCAGACTAGCGGGAGGGCCGGCTGTACAGTTCTTC.

This clonotype came up many times. The CDR3 is CASRWTGGSNQPQHF. The DNA for the CDR3 is TGTGCCAGTAGGTGGACAGGAGGGAGCAATCAGCCCCAGCATTTT. The chain carries TRBV19 and TRBJ1-5; 7 bases are shared with TRBD1. The CDR3 spans 15 residues. Germline V lookup: CDR1 LNHDA, CDR2 SQIVND (reference sequence). V lost 6 bases to trimming and J lost 1 base; unmatched junction nucleotides: 6.

The V and J genes are TRBV29-1 and TRBJ1-2, with D unresolved. The CDR3 is made up of 11 amino acids. Trimming shortened V by 6 bases and J by 3 bases, and 8 bases separated the two germline ends. CDR1 is SQVTM, CDR2 ANQGSEA, per germline. The CDR3 protein is CSVADDYGYTF. The CDR3 region has the DNA TGCAGCGTCGCGGACGACTATGGCTACACCTTC.

About this clonotype itself: Relative to the germline gene, one junction end is altered; a read error may explain this. The chain combines TRBV24-1 with TRBJ1-2, with D maybe TRBD1 (5 bases). The CDR3 contains 15 residues. Germline V CDR1 and CDR2: KGHDR, SFDVKD. For the CDR3, the DNA is TGTGCCAGCAGTTCTAAGACAGATACTAACTATGGCTACACCTTC. Encoded protein: CASSSKTDTNYGYTF.

J is TRBJ2-3 and V is TRBV20-1; D is possibly TRBD1 (7 bases). CDR1 and CDR2 (germline): DFQATT, SNEGSKA (reference sequence). This CDR3 region has 18 residues. Trimming took 1 base from V and 6 from J, leaving 26 bases between them. The chain's CDR3 is CSARAGTVRGLSGDTQYF. The CDR3 coding sequence is TGCAGTGCTAGAGCCGGGACAGTCAGGGGACTTTCTGGCGATACGCAGTATTTT.

This clonotype came up many times. The chain combines TRBV12-3 or TRBV12-4 with TRBJ2-5, with D possibly matching TRBD2 (6 bases). CDR3 length: 14 residues. With 8 bases removed from V and 5 bases from J, the gap between germline ends came to 18 bases. The CDR3 DNA is TGTGCCAGCGGCAGTAGCGGTTGGGAGGAGACCCAGTACTTC. Residues: CASGSSGWEETQYF.

The chain has TRBV20-1 and TRBJ2-2; D gene unclear. This CDR3 contains 13 residues. Germline V gives CDR1 DFQATT, CDR2 SNEGSKA (reference sequence). The V end lost 0 bases, the J end lost 8 bases, and 10 bases lay between the germline ends. CDR3 in DNA: TGCAGTGCTAGAGATCCAGAGACAGGGGAGCTGTTTTTT. Protein product: CSARDPETGELFF.

The V gene is TRBV27, the J gene TRBJ2-2, with a tentative D call TRBD2 (6 bases). This CDR3 has 14 amino acids. V gave up 2 bases and J gave up 8 bases, with 12 bases separating them. Germline V gives CDR1 MNHEY, CDR2 SMNVEV (reference sequence). CDR3 loop: CASSLTVLAGELFF. The CDR3 DNA sequence: TGTGCCAGCAGTTTAACGGTCCTAGCGGGGGAGCTGTTTTTT.

This clonotype occurred many times. This rearrangement joins TRBV11-3 to TRBJ2-3, with a weak D call TRBD2 (6 bases). Per the germline V gene, CDR1 is SGHNT and CDR2 is YENEEA. The germline V and J ends were trimmed by 4 bases and 9 bases, with 17 bases remaining between them. The CDR3 totals 14 residues. As DNA, the CDR3 is TGTGCCAGCAGCTCCGGGACTGGAGTTGGGACGCAGTATTTT. As protein: CASSSGTGVGTQYF.

Remarks on this clonotype: A much bigger clone sits one base away, suggesting this may be a read error. This chain links TRBV11-2 with TRBJ1-5, with D perhaps matching TRBD1 (5 bases). Trimming cost V 6 bases and J 7 bases, with 16 bases left between them. Germline-derived CDR1 and CDR2 are SGHAT and FQNNGV. This CDR3 has 14 amino acids. CDR3 sequence (DNA): TGTGCCAGCAGAGGCAGGGAGGTACGGCAGCCCCAGCATTTT. Translating it yields CASRGREVRQPQHF. The complete variable domain, with remaining parts taken from reference TRBV11-2 and TRBJ1-5, reads EAGVAQSPRYKIIEKRQSVAFWCNPISGHATLYWYQQILGQGPKLLIQFQNNGVVDDSQLPKDRFSAERLKGVDSTLKIQPAKLEDSAVYLCASRGREVRQPQHFGDGTRLSIL.

This clonotype was counted a single time. Likely a read error: the CDR3 ends without its conserved phenylalanine or tryptophan. V gene TRBV15 combines with J gene TRBJ1-1, with D possibly matching TRBD1 (5 bases). CDR3 size: 13 residues. Germline V gene lookup returns CDR1 LNHNV and CDR2 YYDKDF (reference sequence). The CDR3 protein is CATSRQQDTEAFS. The CDR3 DNA sequence: TGCGCCACCAGCAGACAACAGGACACTGAAGCTTTCTCT.

This clonotype appeared a few times. A read error may explain this, as a much larger clone is one base away. The chain carries TRBV6-5 and TRBJ1-4; no reliable D call. The germline gives CDR1 MNHEY, CDR2 SVGAGI. This CDR3 region has 13 residues. The CDR3 DNA reads as TGTGCCAGCAGCAAGACCCGGGGAGAAAGACTGTTTTTT. This encodes CASSKTRGERLFF.

The chain couples TRBV12-3 or TRBV12-4 to TRBJ1-2; no clear D. Trimming left V 0 bases short and J 8 bases short, with 25 bases between. The CDR3 has 18 amino acids. The CDR3, as DNA: TGTGCCAGCAGTTTAGCATGGCAGGTGACGACGGTTTGGGAGGGCTACACCTTC. This sequence encodes CASSLAWQVTTVWEGYTF.

This clonotype was seen a single time. This chain joins TRBV29-1 and TRBJ1-4; the match to TRBD1 covers 11 bases. This CDR3 comprises 13 residues. The J segment lost 8 bases and the V segment lost 1 base, leaving 0 bases of the junction unmatched. The V gene's germline CDR1 is SQVTM and CDR2 ANQGSEA. The CDR3 region has the DNA TGCAGCGTTGAAGGGACAGGGGGCGAAAAACTGTTTTTT. This translates into CSVEGTGGEKLFF.

The gene calls are TRBV7-4 and TRBJ2-1; 10 bases map to TRBD1. V trimming: 3 bases; J trimming: 5 bases; junction bases outside the gene matches: 4. The CDR3 consists of 15 residues. Germline V lookup: CDR1 SGHVT, CDR2 SQSDAQ. CDR3 sequence reads: CASSFWDRGDNEQFF. The CDR3 DNA sequence: TGTGCCAGCAGCTTTTGGGACAGGGGAGACAATGAGCAGTTCTTC.

The CDR3 DNA is TGTGCCAGCAGTGAGTGGGCCTACAATGAGCAGTTCTTC. This sequence encodes CASSEWAYNEQFF. The chain carries TRBV2 and TRBJ2-1, with unresolved D. Germline assignment: CDR1 SNHLY and CDR2 FYNNEI. Trimming removed 3 bases from V and 2 bases from J, with 5 bases in between. This CDR3 has 13 residues.